This T cell receptor beta chain was obtained from a study of OX40 agonist ivuxolimab in advanced cancers. Across the study: Participants, roughly 80% male, averaged roughly 60 years of age, ranging from roughly 23 to 90. Study observations and caveats: Antigens targeted by the expanded peripheral T cells were not determined. The authors also found low normalized T-cell clonal expansion in some nonresponders.

The data were produced by immunoSEQ multiplex PCR, yet TCRdb's version contains in-frame clones alone and is incomplete. The sample yields tens of thousands of clones, around nine tenths seen once. Remarks on this clone: Its antigen is still unknown.

From germline, CDR1 is WSHSY and CDR2 SAAADI. CDR3 length: 16 amino acids. Germline trimming cut 10 bases from V and 4 bases from J; bases unmatched to any gene: 16. The TCR comes from an adult with an advanced solid tumor such as melanoma, head and neck, liver or kidney cancer. The sample was CD4+ or CD8+ T cells sorted from blood, taken in a trial of the OX40 agonist ivuxolimab. The rearrangement joins TRBV10-2 to TRBJ1-1, with TRBD1 identical over 9 bases. CDR3 residues: CATGDRARSLGTEAFF. The DNA for the CDR3 is TGCGCCACGGGGGACAGGGCAAGGAGTTTAGGCACTGAAGCTTTCTTT.